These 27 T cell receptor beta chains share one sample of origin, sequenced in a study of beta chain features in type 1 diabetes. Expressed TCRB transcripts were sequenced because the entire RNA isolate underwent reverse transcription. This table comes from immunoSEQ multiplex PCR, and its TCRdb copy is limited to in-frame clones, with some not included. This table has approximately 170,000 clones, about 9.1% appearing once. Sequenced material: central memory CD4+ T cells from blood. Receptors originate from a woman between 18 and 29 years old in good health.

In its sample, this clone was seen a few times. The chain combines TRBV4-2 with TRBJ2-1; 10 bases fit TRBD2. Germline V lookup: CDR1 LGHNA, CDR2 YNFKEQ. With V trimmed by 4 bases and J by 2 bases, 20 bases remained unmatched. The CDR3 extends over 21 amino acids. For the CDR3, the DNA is TGTGCCAGCAGCCGGGCTAGCGGGAGAAGGGGGAGAGAAGGAGCCTACAATGAGCAGTTCTTC. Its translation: CASSRASGRRGREGAYNEQFF.

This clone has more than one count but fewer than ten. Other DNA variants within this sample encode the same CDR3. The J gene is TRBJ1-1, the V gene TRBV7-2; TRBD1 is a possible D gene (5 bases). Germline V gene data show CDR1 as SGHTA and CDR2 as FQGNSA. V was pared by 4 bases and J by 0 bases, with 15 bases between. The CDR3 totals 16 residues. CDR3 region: CASSSQGIAMNTEAFF. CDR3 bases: TGTGCCAGCAGCTCCCAGGGCATAGCAATGAACACTGAAGCTTTCTTT.

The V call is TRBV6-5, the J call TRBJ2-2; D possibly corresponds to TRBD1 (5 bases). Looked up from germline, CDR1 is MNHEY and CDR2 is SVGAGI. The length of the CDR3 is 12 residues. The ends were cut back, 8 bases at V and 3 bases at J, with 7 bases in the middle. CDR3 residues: CASGAYTGELFF. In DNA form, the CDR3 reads TGTGCCAGCGGGGCATACACCGGGGAGCTGTTTTTT.

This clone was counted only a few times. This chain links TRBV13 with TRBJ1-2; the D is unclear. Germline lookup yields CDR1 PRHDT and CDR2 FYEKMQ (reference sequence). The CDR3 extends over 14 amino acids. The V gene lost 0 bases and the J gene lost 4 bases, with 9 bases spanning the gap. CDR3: CASSLGQLAYGYTF. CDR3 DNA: TGTGCCAGCAGCTTAGGGCAGTTGGCCTATGGCTACACCTTC.

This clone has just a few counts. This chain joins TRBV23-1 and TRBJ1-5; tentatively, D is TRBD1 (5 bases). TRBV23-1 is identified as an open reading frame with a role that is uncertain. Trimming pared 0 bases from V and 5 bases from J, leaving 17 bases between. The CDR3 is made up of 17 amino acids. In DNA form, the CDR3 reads TGCGCCAGCAGTCAATCAGCAGGTCAGGTAGGGGATCAGCCCCAGCATTTT. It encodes CASSQSAGQVGDQPQHF.

DNA of the CDR3: TGTGCCAGCAGCTTAAGTAGCGGAGCTTACAATGAGCAGTTCTTC. Translation: CASSLSSGAYNEQFF. V is TRBV7-6 and J is TRBJ2-1; D perhaps matches TRBD2 (6 bases). Germline CDR1 and CDR2: SGHVS and FNYEAQ. There are 15 residues in the CDR3. Trimming cost V 2 bases and J 4 bases, with 12 bases left between them.

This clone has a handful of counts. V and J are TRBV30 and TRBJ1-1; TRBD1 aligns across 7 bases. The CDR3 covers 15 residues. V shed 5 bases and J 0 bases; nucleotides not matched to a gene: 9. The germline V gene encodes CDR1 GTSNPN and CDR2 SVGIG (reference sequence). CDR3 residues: CAWDGTDIMNTEAFF. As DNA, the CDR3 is TGTGCCTGGGATGGGACAGATATTATGAACACTGAAGCTTTCTTT.

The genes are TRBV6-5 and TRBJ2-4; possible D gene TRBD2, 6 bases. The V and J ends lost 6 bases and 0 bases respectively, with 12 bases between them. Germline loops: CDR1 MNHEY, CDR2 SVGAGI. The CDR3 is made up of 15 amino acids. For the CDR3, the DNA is TGTGCCAGCAGCCCGGGGAGGAAAGCCAAAAACATTCAGTACTTC. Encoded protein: CASSPGRKAKNIQYF.

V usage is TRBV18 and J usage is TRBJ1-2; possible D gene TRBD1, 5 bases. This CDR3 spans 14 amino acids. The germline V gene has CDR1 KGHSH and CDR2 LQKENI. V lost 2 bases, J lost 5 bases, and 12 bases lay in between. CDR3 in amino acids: CASSPGTTIYGYTF. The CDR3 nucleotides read TGTGCCAGCTCACCAGGGACTACGATTTATGGCTACACCTTC.

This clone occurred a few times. This CDR3 is CSVATGPLDREQFF. CDR3 sequence (DNA): TGCAGCGTTGCGACAGGACCACTGGACCGTGAGCAGTTCTTC. The rearrangement links TRBV29-1 to TRBJ2-1; D perhaps matches TRBD1 (6 bases). Germline loops: CDR1 SQVTM, CDR2 ANQGSEA. V gave up 4 bases and J gave up 9 bases, with 19 bases separating them. The CDR3 consists of 14 residues.

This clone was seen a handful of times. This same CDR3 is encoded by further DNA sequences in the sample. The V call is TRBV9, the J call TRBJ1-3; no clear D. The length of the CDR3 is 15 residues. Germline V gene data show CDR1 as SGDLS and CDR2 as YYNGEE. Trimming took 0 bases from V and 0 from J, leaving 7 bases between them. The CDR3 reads CASSVGGSSGNTIYF. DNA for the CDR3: TGTGCCAGCAGCGTAGGAGGGAGCTCTGGAAACACCATATATTTT.

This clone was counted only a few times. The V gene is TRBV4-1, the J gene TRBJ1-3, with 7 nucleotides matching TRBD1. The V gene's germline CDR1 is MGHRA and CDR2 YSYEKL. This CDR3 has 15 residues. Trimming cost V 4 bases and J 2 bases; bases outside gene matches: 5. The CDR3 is CASSRAGTAGNTIYF. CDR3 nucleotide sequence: TGCGCCAGCAGCCGCGCTGGGACAGCTGGAAACACCATATATTTT.

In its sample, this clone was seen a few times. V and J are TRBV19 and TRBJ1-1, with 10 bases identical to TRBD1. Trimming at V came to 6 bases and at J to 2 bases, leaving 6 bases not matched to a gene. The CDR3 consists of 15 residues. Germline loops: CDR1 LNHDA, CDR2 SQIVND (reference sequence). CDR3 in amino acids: CASRGTGEGNTEAFF. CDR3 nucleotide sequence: TGTGCCAGTAGGGGGACAGGGGAAGGCAACACTGAAGCTTTCTTT.

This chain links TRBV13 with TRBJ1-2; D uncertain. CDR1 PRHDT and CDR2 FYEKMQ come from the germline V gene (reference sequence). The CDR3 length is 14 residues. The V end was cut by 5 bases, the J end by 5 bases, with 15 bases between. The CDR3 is CASSHPGRRYGYTF. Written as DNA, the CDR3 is TGTGCCAGCAGCCACCCGGGGAGACGGTATGGCTACACCTTC.

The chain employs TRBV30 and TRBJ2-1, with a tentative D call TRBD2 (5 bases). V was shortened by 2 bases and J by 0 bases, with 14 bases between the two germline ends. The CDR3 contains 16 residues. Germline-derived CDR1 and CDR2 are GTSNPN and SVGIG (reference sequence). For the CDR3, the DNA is TGTGCCTGGAGTAAGGTTAGCGCTATCTCCTACAATGAGCAGTTCTTC. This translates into CAWSKVSAISYNEQFF. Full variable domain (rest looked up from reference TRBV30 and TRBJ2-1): SQTIHQWPATLVQPVGSPLSLECTVEGTSNPNLYWYRQAAGRGLQLLFYSVGIGQISSEVPQNLSASRPQDRQFILSSKKLLLSDSGFYLCAWSKVSAISYNEQFFGPGTRLTVL.

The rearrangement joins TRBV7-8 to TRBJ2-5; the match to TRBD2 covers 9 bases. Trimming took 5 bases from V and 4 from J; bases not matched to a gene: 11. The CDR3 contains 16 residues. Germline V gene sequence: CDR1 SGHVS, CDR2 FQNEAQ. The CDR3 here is CASSAEAGGAGETQYF. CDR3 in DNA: TGTGCCAGCAGCGCCGAGGCGGGGGGGGCCGGAGAGACCCAGTACTTC.

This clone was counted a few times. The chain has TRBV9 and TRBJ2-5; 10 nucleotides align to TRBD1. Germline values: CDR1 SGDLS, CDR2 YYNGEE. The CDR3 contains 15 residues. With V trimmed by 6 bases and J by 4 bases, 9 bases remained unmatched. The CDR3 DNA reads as TGTGCCAGCACCAGACAGGGGGCGTTTGGAGAGACCCAGTACTTC. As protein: CASTRQGAFGETQYF.

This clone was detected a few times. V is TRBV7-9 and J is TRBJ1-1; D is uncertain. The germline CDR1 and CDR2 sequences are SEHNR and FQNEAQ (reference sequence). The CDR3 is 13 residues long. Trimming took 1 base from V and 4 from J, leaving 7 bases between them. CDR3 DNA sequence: TGTGCCAGCAGCTTAGAGCAGGTCACTGAAGCTTTCTTT. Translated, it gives CASSLEQVTEAFF.

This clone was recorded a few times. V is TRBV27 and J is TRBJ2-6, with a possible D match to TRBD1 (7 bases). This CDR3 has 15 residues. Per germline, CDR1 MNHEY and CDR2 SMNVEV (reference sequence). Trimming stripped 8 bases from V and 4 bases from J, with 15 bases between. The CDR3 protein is CASGGGQAGANVLTF. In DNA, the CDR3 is TGTGCCAGCGGGGGAGGACAGGCCGGGGCCAACGTCCTGACTTTC.

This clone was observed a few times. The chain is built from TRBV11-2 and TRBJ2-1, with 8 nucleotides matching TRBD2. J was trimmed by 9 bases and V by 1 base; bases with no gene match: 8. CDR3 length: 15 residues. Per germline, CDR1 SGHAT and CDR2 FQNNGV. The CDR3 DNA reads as TGTGCCAGCAGCTTAGCATCGGGAGGGCGCGCTGAGCAGTTCTTC. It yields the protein CASSLASGGRAEQFF.

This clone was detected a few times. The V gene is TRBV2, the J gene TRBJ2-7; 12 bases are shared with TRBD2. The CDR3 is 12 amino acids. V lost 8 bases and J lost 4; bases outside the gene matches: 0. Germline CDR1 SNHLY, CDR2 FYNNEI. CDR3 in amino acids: CASLAGGYEQYF. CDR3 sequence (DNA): TGTGCCAGCCTAGCGGGAGGGTACGAGCAGTACTTC.

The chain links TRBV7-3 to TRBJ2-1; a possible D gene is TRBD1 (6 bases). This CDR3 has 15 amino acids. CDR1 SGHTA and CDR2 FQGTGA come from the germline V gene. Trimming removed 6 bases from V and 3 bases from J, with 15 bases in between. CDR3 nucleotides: TGTGCCAGCAGTTCCCCCGGGACACTCTACAATGAGCAGTTCTTC. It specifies CASSSPGTLYNEQFF.

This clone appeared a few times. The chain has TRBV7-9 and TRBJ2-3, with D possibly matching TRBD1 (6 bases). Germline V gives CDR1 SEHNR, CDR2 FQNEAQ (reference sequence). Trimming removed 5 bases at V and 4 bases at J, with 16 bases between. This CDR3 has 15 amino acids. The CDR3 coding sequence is TGTGCCAGCAGCCCACAGACAGGTTTATCAGATACGCAGTATTTT. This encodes CASSPQTGLSDTQYF. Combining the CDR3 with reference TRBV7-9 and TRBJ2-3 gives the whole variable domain DTGVSQNPRHKITKRGQNVTFRCDPISEHNRLYWYRQTLGQGPEFLTYFQNEAQLEKSRLLSDRFSAERPKGSFSTLEIQRTEQGDSAMYLCASSPQTGLSDTQYFGPGTRLTVL.

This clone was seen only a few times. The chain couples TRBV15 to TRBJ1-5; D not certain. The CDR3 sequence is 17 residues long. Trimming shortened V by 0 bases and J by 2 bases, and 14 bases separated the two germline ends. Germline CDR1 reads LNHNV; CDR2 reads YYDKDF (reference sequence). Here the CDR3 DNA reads TGTGCCACCAGCAGAGAGAGCGACCCTTTACGCAATCAGCCCCAGCATTTT. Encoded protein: CATSRESDPLRNQPQHF.

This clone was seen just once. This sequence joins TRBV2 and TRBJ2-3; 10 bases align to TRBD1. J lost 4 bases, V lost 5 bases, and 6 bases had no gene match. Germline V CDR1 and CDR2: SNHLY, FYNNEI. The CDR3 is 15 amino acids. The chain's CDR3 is CASSSYGTGADTQYF. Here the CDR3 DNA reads TGTGCCAGCAGTTCCTATGGGACAGGGGCAGATACGCAGTATTTT.

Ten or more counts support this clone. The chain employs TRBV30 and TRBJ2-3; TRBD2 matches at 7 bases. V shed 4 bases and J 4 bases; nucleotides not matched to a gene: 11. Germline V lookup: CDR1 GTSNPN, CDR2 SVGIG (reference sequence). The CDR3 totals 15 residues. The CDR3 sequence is CAWKHPGLSSDTQYF. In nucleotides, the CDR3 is TGTGCCTGGAAACATCCGGGACTATCCTCAGATACGCAGTATTTT.

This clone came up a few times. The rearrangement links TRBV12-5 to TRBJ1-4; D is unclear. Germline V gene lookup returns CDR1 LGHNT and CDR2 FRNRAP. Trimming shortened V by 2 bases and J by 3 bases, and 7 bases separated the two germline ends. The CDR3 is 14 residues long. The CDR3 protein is CASGLLAPNEKLFF. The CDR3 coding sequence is TGTGCTAGTGGTTTGCTAGCGCCTAATGAAAAACTGTTTTTT.